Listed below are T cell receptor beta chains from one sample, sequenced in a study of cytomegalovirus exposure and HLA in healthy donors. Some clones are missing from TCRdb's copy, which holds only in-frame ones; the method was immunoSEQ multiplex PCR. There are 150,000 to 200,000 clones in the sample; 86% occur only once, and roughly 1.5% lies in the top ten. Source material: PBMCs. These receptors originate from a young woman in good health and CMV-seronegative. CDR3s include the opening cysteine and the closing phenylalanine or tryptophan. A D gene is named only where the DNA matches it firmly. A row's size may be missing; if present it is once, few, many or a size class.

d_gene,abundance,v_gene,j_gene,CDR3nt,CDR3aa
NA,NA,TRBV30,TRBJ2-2,TGTGCCTGGAAATCCAGCACCGGGGAGCTGTTTTTT,CAWKSSTGELFF
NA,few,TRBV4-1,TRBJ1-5,TGCGCCAGCAGCCAAGCGGGAGGAGGTAGCAATCAGCCCCAGCATTTT,CASSQAGGGSNQPQHF
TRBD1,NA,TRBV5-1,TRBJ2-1,TGCGCCAGCAGCTTTGCCGGGACAGGGATTGAGAATGAGCAGTTCTTC,CASSFAGTGIENEQFF
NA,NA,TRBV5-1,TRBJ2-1,TGCGCCAGCATTGCGGCGGAGAGCTCCTACAATGAGCAGTTCTTC,CASIAAESSYNEQFF
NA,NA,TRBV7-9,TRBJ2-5,TGTGCCAGCAGCTTGAAAGGGGGTTCCCAAGAGACCCAGTACTTC,CASSLKGGSQETQYF
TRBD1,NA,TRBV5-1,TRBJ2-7,TGCGCCAGCAGCTTGATGGGACAGGGTAACTACGAGCAGTACTTC,CASSLMGQGNYEQYF
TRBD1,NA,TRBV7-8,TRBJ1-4,TGTGCCAGCAGCTTAGTATCCGGGACAGGGCTCGAAAAACTGTTTTTT,CASSLVSGTGLEKLFF
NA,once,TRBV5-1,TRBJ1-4,TGCGCCAGCAGCTTGGGTCCGGGTGTTGGACTGTTTTTT,CASSLGPGVGLFF
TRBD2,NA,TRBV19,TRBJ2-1,TGTGCCAGTAGTAGCCCGGGACTAGCGGGAGGTCTATACAATGAGCAGTTCTTC,CASSSPGLAGGLYNEQFF
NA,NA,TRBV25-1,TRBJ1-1,TGTGCCAGCAGTGAATATTATGGGCCGTACACTGAAGCTTTCTTT,CASSEYYGPYTEAFF
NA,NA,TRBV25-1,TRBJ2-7,TGTGCCAGCAGTGAATTCGGTTTCTCCTACGAGCAGTACTTC,CASSEFGFSYEQYF
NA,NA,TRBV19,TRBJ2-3,TGTGCCAGTAGTTCAAGTCAATCGCGGGATACGCAGTATTTT,CASSSSQSRDTQYF
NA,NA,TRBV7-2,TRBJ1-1,TGTGCCAGGGCTACCGGGGGGCGCACCACTGAAGCTTTCTTT,CARATGGRTTEAFF
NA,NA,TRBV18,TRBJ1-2,TGTGCCAGCTCATACGATAGCGGGGGCTATGGCTACACCTTC,CASSYDSGGYGYTF
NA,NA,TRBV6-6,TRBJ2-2,TGTGCCAGCACCTACAGAGACACCGGGGAGCTGTTTTTT,CASTYRDTGELFF
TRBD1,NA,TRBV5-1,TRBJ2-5,TGCGCCAGCAGCTTAGGGACAGGCTCTCAAGAGACCCAGTACTTC,CASSLGTGSQETQYF
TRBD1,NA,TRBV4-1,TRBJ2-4,TGCGCCAGCAGCCAAGATCAGGGGGTGAGGATTCAGTACTTC,CASSQDQGVRIQYF
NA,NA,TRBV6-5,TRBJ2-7,TGTGCCAGCAGGACAGTCTACGAGCAGTACTTC,CASRTVYEQYF
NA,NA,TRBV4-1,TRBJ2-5,TGCGCCAGCAGCCAAGTCCTCCCCCTTCTCCAGGGATCCCAAGAGACCCAGTACTTC,CASSQVLPLLQGSQETQYF
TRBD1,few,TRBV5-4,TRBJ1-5,TGTGCCAGCAGCTTGGACAGGGGCCAGGGCCAGCCCCAGCATTTT,CASSLDRGQGQPQHF
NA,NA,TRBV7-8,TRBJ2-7,TGTGCCAGCAGTCCACGATTAAATAGAAAAGGACTCTACGAGCAGTACTTC,CASSPRLNRKGLYEQYF
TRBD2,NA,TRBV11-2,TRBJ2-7,TGTGCCAGCAGCTTAGTAGCGGGGGGCCCCTTACAGTACTTC,CASSLVAGGPLQYF
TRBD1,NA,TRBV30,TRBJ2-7,TGTGCCTGGAGATACAGGGGGGTACGCGAGCAGTACTTC,CAWRYRGVREQYF
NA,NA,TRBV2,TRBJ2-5,TGTGCCAGCACCTTAGAGAGAGAACAAGAGACCCAGTACTTC,CASTLEREQETQYF
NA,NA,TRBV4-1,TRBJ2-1,TGCGCCAGCAGCCAGGAGAGAATGGAGGGTTCCTACAATGAGCAGTTCTTC,CASSQERMEGSYNEQFF
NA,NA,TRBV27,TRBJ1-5,TGTGCCAGCAGGGGGTGGGGGGGCAGGGGCAATCAGCCCCAGCATTTT,CASRGWGGRGNQPQHF
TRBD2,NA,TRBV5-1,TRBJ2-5,TGCGCCAGTACTAGCGGGAGGGCCGGCGAGACCCAGTACTTC,CASTSGRAGETQYF
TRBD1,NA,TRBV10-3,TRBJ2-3,TGTGCCATCAGGACCTGGACAGGGGAAAGCACAGATACGCAGTATTTT,CAIRTWTGESTDTQYF
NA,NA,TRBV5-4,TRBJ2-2,TGTGCCAGCAGGCCCAGGGGTAGGGACACCGGGGAGCTGTTTTTT,CASRPRGRDTGELFF
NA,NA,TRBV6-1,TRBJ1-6,TGTGCCAGCAGTGACACGGGTGCCAAGCATTCACCCCTCCACTTT,CASSDTGAKHSPLHF
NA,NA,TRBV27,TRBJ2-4,TGTGCCAGCAGCCCCACTTTTTATGGCAAAAACATTCAGTACTTC,CASSPTFYGKNIQYF
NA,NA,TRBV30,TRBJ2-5,TGTGCCTGGAGTCCCAGACAATTCCAAGAGACCCAGTACTTC,CAWSPRQFQETQYF
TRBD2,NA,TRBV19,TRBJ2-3,TGTGCCAGTAGTTTCGCGGGGGGCGGCACAGATACGCAGTATTTT,CASSFAGGGTDTQYF
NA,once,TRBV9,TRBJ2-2,TGTGCCAGCAGCATCCAGGCCACCGGGGAGCTGTTTTTT,CASSIQATGELFF
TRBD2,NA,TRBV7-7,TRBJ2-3,TGTGCCAGCAGCCTTGGGGCTAGCGGGAGAACAGATACGCAGTATTTT,CASSLGASGRTDTQYF
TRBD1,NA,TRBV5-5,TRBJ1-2,TGTGCCAGCAGCTTTAACAGGGGAGACGATGGCTACACCTTC,CASSFNRGDDGYTF
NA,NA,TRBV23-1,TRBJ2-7,TGCGCCAGCAGTCAATCGGGGCTAGCGCTCTCCTACGAGCAGTACTTC,CASSQSGLALSYEQYF
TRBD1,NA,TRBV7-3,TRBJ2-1,TGTGCCAGCAGCTTAGCCCTGGGACAGGCCTACAATGAGCAGTTCTTC,CASSLALGQAYNEQFF
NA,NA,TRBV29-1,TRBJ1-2,TGCAGCGTTGTGGCAGAAATGGGCTACACCTTC,CSVVAEMGYTF
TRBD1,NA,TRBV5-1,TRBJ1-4,TGCGCCAGCAGCTTGGGAGGGACAGGGGTTTATGAAAAACTGTTTTTT,CASSLGGTGVYEKLFF
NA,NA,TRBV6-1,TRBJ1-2,TGTGCCAGCAGTGAAAACCTTGGCACCTATGGCTACACCTTC,CASSENLGTYGYTF
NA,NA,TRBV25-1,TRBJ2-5,TGTGCCAGCAGCGAAGGAGGAGGCGGGACCCAGTACTTC,CASSEGGGGTQYF
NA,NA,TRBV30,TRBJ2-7,TGTGCCTGGAGTGTACTGGGGCAGAGTAACTACGAGCAGTACTTC,CAWSVLGQSNYEQYF
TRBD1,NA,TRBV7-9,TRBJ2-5,TGTGCCAGCAGCTTAAGGGGGCAGGCAGAGACCCAGTACTTC,CASSLRGQAETQYF
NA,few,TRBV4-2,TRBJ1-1,TGTGCCAGCAGCCAAGATATTGCCAGGCCAAATGAAGCTTTCTTT,CASSQDIARPNEAFF
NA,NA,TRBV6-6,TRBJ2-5,TGTGCCAGCAGTTATTCTACCGGGATCTTCAGGGAGACCCAGTACTTC,CASSYSTGIFRETQYF
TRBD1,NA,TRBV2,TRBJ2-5,TGTGCCAGCAGTGGACAGACAGGGGGCGCCAAGGAGACCCAGTACTTC,CASSGQTGGAKETQYF
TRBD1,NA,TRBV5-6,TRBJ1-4,TGTGCCAGCAGCTTGGCGGACAGGGCCGAAAAACTGTTTTTT,CASSLADRAEKLFF
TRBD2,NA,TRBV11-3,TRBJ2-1,TGTGCCAGCTCGACCGGGGCTAGCGGGGGGTGGAATGAGCAGTTCTTC,CASSTGASGGWNEQFF
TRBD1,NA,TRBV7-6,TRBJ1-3,TGTGCCAGCAGCTTGGAACCGGGACAGAGGATCTCATCTGGAAACACCATATATTTT,CASSLEPGQRISSGNTIYF
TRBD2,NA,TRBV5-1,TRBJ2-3,TGCGCCAGCAGCTTGGTCCCGGGGCGGGGGACAGATACGCAGTATTTT,CASSLVPGRGTDTQYF
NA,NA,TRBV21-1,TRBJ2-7,TGTGCCAGCATCATACTAGGGGGACACGACTCCTACGAGCAGTACTTC,CASIILGGHDSYEQYF
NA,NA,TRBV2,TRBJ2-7,TGTGCCAGCAGAGGACGGCTAGCAACCTACGAGCAGTACTTC,CASRGRLATYEQYF
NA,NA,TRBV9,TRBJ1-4,TGTGCCAGCAGCGTAGCCGCAGGGTTGGAGGAAAAACTGTTTTTT,CASSVAAGLEEKLFF
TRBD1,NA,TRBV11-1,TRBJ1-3,TGTGCCAGCAGCTTGGACAGGGTTACTGGAAACACCATATATTTT,CASSLDRVTGNTIYF
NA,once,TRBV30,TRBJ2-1,TGTGCCTGGAGTCGGGGTACGACTAGACGATACAATGAGCAGTTCTTC,CAWSRGTTRRYNEQFF
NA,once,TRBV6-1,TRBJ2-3,TGTGCCGGGGTCGACAGGCGTAGCACAGATACGCAGTATTTT,CAGVDRRSTDTQYF